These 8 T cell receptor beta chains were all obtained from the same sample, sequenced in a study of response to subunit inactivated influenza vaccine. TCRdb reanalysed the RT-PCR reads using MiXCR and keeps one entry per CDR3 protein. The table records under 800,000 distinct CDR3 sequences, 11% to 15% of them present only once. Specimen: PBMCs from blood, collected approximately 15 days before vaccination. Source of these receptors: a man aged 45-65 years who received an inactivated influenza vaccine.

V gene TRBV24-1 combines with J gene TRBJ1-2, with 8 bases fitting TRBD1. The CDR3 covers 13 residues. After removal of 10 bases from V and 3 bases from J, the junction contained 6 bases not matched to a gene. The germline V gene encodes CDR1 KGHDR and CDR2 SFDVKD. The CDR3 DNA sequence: TGTGCCACTATGGACAGGGAGGACTATGGCTACACCTTC. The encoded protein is CATMDREDYGYTF.

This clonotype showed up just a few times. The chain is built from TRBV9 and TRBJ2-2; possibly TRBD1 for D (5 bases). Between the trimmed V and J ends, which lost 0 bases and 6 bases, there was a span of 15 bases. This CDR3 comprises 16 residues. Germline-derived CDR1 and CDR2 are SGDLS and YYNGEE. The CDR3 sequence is CASSVEGHWKAGELFF. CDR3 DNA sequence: TGTGCCAGCAGCGTAGAGGGGCACTGGAAGGCCGGGGAGCTGTTTTTT. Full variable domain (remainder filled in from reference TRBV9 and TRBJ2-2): DSGVTQTPKHLITATGQRVTLRCSPRSGDLSVYWYQQSLDQGLQFLIQYYNGEERAKGNILERFSAQQFPDLHSELNLSSLELGDSALYFCASSVEGHWKAGELFFGEGSRLTVL.

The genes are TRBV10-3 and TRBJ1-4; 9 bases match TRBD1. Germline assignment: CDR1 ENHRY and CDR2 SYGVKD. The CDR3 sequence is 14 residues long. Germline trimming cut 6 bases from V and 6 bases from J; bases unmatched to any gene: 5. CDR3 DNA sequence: TGTGCCATCAGGGGGACAGGGAAGTATGAAAAACTGTTTTTT. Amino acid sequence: CAIRGTGKYEKLFF.

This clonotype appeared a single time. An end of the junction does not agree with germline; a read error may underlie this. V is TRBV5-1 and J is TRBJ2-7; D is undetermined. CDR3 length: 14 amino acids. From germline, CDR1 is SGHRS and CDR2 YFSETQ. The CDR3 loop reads CTSSLSLGSYEQYF. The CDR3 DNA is TGCACCAGCAGCTTGAGCTTAGGGTCCTACGAGCAGTACTTC.

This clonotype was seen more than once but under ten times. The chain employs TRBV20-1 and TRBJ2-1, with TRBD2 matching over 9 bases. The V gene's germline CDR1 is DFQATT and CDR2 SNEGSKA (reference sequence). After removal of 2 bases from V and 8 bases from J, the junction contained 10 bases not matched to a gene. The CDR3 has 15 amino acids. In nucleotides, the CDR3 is TGCAGTGCTAGAAAGTTGCGGGAGGGACGGGATGAGCAGTTCTTC. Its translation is CSARKLREGRDEQFF.

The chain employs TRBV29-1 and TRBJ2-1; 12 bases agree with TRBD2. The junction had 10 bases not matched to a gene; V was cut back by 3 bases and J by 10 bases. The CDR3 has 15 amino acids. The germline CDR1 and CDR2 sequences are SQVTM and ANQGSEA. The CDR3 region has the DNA TGCAGCGTTGATTCTAGCGGGAGGGCCCTCGAAGAGCAGTTCTTC. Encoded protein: CSVDSSGRALEEQFF.

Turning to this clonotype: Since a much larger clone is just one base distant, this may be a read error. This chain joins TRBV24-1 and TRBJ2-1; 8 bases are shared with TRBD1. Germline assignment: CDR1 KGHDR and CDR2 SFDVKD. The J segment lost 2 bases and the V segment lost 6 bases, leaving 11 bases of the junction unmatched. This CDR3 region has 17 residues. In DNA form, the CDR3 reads TGTGCCACCAGTAACCCAACCGGGACAGGAACCTACAATGAGCAGTTCTTC. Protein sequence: CATSNPTGTGTYNEQFF.

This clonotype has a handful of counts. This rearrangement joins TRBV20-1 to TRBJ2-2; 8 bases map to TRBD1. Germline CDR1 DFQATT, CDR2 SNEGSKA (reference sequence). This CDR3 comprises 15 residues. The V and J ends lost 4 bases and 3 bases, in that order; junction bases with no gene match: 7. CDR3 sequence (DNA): TGCAGTGCTAAGAACACAGGGGGACACACCGGGGAGCTGTTTTTT. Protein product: CSAKNTGGHTGELFF.